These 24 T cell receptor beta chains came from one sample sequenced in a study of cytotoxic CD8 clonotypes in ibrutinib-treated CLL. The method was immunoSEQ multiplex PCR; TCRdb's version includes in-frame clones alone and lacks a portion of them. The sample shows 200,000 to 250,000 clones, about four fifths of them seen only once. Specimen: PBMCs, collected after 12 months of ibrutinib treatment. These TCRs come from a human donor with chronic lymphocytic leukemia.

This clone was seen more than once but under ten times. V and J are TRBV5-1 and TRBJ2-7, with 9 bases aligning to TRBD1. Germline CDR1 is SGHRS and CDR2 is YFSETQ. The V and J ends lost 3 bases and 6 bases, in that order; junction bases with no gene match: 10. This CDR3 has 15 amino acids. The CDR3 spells CASSYIPGQGSEQYF. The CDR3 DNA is TGCGCCAGCAGCTACATACCGGGACAGGGATCCGAGCAGTACTTC.

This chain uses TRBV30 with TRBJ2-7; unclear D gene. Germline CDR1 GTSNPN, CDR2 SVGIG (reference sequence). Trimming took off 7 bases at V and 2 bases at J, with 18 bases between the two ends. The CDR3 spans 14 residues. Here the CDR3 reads CASIKQAWPYEQYF. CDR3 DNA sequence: TGTGCCTCGATTAAACAAGCGTGGCCCTACGAGCAGTACTTC.

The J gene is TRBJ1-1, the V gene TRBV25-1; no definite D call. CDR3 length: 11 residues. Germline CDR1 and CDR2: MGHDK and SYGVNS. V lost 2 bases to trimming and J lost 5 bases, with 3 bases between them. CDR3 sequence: CASSEGTEAFF. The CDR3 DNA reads TGTGCCAGCAGTGAAGGAACTGAAGCTTTCTTT.

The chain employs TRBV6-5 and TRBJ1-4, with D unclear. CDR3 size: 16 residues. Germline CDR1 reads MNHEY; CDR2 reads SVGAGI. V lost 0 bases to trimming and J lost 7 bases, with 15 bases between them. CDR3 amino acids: CASSYSGRFNGEKLFF. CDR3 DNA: TGTGCCAGCAGTTACTCGGGCAGGTTCAATGGTGAAAAACTGTTTTTT.

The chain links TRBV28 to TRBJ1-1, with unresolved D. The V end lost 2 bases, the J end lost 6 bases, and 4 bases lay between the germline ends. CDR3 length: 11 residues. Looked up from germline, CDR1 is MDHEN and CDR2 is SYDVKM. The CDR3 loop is CASSLRSEAFF. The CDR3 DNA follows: TGTGCCAGCAGTTTACGTTCTGAAGCTTTCTTT.

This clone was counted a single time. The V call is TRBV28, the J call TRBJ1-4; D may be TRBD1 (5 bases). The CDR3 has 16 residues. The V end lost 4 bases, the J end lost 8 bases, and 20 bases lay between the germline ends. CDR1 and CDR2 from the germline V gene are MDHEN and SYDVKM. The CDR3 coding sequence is TGTGCCAGCAGTTCCCCTTCGTCAGGGAATAGGGAAAAACTGTTTTTT. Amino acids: CASSSPSSGNREKLFF. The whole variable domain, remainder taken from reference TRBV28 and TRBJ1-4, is DVKVTQSSRYLVKRTGEKVFLECVQDMDHENMFWYRQDPGLGLRLIYFSYDVKMKEKGDIPEGYSVSREKKERFSLILESASTNQTSMYLCASSSPSSGNREKLFFGSGTQLSVL.

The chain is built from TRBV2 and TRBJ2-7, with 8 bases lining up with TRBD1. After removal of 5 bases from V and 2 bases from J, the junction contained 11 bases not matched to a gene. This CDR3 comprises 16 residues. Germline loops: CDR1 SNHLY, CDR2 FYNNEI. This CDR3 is CASSSDQGAGTYEQYF. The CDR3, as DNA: TGTGCCAGCAGTTCTGATCAGGGGGCTGGGACCTACGAGCAGTACTTC.

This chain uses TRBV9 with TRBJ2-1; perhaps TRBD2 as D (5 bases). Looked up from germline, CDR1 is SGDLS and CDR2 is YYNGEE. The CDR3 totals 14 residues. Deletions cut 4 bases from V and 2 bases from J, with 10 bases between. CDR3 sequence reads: CASSLLGAYNEQFF. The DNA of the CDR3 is TGTGCCAGCAGCCTACTGGGAGCCTACAATGAGCAGTTCTTC.

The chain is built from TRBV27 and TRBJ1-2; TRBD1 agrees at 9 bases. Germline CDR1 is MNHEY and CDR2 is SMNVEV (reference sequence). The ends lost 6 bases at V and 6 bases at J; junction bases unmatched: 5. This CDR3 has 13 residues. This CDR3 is CASRRQGVDGYTF. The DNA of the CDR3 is TGTGCCAGCAGAAGACAGGGGGTAGATGGCTACACCTTC.

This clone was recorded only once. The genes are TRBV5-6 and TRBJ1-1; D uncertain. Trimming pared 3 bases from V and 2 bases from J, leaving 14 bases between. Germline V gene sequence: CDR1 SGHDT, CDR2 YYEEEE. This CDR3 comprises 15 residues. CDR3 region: CASSSLGFVNTEAFF. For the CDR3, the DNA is TGTGCCAGCAGCTCCCTAGGGTTCGTCAACACTGAAGCTTTCTTT.

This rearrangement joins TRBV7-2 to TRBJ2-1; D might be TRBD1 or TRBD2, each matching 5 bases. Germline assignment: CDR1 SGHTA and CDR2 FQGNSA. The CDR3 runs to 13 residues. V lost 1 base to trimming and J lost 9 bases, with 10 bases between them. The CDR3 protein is CASSLVRDVEQFF. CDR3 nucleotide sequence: TGTGCCAGCAGCTTAGTTCGGGACGTTGAGCAGTTCTTC.

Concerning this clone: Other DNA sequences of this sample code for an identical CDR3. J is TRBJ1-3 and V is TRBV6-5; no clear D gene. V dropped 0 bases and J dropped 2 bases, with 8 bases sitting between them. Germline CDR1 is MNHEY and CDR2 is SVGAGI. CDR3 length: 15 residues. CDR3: CASSYSPQAGNTIYF. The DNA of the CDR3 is TGTGCCAGCAGTTACTCGCCGCAGGCTGGAAACACCATATATTTT.

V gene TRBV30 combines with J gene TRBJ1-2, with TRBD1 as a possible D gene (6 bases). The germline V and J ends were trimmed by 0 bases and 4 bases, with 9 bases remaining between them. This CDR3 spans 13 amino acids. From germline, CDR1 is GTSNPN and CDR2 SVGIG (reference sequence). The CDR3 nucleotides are TGTGCCTGGAGTGTACTGGGGGCCTATGGCTACACCTTC. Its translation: CAWSVLGAYGYTF.

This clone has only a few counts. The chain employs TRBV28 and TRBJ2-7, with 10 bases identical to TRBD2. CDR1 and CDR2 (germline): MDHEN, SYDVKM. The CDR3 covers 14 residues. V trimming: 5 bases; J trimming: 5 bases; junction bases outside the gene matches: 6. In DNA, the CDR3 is TGTGCCAGCAGTCTTAGACTAGCGGGCGACGAGCAGTACTTC. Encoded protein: CASSLRLAGDEQYF.

CDR3 residues: CASSSDGAGSYNEQFF. The DNA for the CDR3 is TGCGCCAGCAGCTCCGACGGCGCGGGGTCCTACAATGAGCAGTTCTTC. The chain employs TRBV5-1 and TRBJ2-1, with D possibly matching TRBD2 (6 bases). Germline V CDR1 and CDR2: SGHRS, YFSETQ. The CDR3 runs 16 residues. V was cut by 3 bases and J by 1 base, with 14 bases left in between. Together with reference TRBV5-1 and TRBJ2-1, the CDR3 gives the full variable domain: KAGVTQTPRYLIKTRGQQVTLSCSPISGHRSVSWYQQTPGQGLQFLFEYFSETQRNKGNFPGRFSGRQFSNSRSEMNVSTLELGDSALYLCASSSDGAGSYNEQFFGPGTRLTVL.

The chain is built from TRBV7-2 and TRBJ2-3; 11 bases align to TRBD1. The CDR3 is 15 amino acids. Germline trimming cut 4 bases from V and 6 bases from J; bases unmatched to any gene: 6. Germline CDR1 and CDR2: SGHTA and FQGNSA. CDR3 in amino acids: CASSSTGDRGDTQYF. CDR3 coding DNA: TGTGCCAGCAGCTCAACCGGGGACAGGGGGGATACGCAGTATTTT.

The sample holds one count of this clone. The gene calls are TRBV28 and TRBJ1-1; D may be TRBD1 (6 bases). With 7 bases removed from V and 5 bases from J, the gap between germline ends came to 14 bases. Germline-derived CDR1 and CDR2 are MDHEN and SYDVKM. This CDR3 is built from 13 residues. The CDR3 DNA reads TGTGCCAGCACCCTGGAGGGGGGGACTGAAGCTTTCTTT. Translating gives CASTLEGGTEAFF.

CDR3 loop: CASRDRDRGPDTQYF. CDR3 DNA: TGTGCCAGCAGGGACCGGGACAGGGGTCCAGATACGCAGTATTTT. This chain joins TRBV27 and TRBJ2-3; 10 positions match TRBD1. Trimming took 6 bases from V and 4 from J; bases not matched to a gene: 7. Germline CDR1 and CDR2: MNHEY and SMNVEV (reference sequence). This CDR3 contains 15 residues.

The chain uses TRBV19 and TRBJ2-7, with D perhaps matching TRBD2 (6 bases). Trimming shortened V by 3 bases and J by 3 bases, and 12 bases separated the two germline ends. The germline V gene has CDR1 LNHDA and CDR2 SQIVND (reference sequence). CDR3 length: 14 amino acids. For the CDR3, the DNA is TGTGCCAGTAGTATCTCCGGCGGGAACTACGAGCAGTACTTC. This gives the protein CASSISGGNYEQYF.

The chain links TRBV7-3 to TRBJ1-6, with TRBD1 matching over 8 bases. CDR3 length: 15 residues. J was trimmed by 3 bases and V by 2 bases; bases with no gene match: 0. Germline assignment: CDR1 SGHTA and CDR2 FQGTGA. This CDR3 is CASSLGQGYNSPLHF. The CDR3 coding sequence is TGTGCCAGCAGCTTAGGACAGGGCTATAATTCACCCCTCCACTTT.

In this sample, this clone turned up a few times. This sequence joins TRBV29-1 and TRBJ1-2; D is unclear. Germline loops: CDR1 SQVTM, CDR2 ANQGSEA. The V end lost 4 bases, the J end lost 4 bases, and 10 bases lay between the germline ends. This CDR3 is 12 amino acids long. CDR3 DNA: TGCAGCGTTGGGTCAGGATCCTATGGCTACACCTTC. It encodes CSVGSGSYGYTF.

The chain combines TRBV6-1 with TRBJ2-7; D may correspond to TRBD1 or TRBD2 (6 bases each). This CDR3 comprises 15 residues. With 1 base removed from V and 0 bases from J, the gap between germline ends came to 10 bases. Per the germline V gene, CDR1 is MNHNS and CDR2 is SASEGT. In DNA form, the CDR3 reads TGTGCCAGCAGTGAAGAAGGGGGGCCCTCCTACGAGCAGTACTTC. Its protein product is CASSEEGGPSYEQYF.

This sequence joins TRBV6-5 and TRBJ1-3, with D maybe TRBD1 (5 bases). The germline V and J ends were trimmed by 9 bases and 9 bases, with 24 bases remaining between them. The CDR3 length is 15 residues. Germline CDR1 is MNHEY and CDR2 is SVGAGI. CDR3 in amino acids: CASSVTATQGRTIYF. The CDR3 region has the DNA TGTGCCAGTTCCGTTACAGCCACTCAGGGCCGCACCATATATTTT.

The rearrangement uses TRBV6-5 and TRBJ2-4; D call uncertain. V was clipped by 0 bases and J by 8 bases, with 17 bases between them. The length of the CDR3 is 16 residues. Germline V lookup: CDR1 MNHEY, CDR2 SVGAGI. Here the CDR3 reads CASSYSTTDGWDIQYF. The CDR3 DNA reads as TGTGCCAGCAGTTACTCGACAACCGACGGCTGGGACATTCAGTACTTC.